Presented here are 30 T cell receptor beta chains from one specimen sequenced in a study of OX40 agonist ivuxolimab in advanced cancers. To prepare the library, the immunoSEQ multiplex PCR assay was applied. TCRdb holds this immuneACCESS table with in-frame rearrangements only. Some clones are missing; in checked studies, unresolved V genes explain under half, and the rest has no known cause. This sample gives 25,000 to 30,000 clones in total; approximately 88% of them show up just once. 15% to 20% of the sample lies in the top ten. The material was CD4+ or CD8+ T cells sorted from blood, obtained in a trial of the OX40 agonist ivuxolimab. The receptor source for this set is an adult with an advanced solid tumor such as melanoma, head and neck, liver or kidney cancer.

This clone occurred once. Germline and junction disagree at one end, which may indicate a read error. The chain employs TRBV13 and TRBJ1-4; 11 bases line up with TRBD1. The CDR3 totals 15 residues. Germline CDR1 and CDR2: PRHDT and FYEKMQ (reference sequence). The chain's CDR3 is CASSIGQGAAEKLFF. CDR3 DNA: TGTGCCAGCAGCATAGGACAGGGGGCGGCTGAAAAACTGTTTTTT.

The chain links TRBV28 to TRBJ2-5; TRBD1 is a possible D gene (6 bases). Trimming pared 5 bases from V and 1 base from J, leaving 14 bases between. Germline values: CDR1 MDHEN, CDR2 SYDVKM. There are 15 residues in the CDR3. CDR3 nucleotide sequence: TGTGCCAGCAGTCCGCAGGGGTGGACCCAAGAGACCCAGTACTTC. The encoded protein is CASSPQGWTQETQYF.

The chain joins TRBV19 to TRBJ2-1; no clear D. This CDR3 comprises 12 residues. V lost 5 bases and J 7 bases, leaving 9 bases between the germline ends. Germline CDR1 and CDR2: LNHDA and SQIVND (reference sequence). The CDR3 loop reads CASSWMGNEQFF. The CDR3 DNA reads TGTGCCAGTAGTTGGATGGGGAATGAGCAGTTCTTC.

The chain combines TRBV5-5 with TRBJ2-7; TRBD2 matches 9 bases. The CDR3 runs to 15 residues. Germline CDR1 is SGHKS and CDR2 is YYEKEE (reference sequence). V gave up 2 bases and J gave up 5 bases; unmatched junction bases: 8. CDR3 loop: CASSFQGLANDEQYF. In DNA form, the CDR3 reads TGTGCCAGCAGCTTCCAAGGACTAGCGAACGACGAGCAGTACTTC.

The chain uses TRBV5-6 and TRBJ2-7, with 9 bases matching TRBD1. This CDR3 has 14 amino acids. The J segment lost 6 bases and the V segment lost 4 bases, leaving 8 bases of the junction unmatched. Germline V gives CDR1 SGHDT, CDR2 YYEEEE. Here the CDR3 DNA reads TGTGCCAGCAGCACCGGGACAGGGATCCCCGAGCAGTACTTC. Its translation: CASSTGTGIPEQYF.

The CDR3 sequence: CASSLAPSSYNEQFF. As DNA, the CDR3 is TGTGCCAGCAGCTTAGCGCCTAGCTCCTACAATGAGCAGTTCTTC. The J gene is TRBJ2-1, the V gene TRBV5-8; D gene uncertain. The germline V gene encodes CDR1 SGHTS and CDR2 YDEGEE. Trimming stripped 2 bases from V and 0 bases from J, with 9 bases between. The CDR3 runs to 15 residues.

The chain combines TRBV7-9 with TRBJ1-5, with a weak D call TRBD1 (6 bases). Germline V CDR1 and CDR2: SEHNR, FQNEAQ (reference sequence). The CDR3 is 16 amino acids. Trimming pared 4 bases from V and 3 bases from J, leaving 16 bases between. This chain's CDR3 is CASSSNRGGNNQPQHF. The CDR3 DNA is TGTGCCAGCAGCTCAAATAGGGGGGGGAACAATCAGCCCCAGCATTTT.

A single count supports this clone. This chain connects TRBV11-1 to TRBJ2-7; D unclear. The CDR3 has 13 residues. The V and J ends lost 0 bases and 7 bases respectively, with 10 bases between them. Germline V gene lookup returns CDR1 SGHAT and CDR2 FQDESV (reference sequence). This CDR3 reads CASSLARWKEQYF. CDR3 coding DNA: TGTGCCAGCAGCTTAGCCAGGTGGAAGGAGCAGTACTTC.

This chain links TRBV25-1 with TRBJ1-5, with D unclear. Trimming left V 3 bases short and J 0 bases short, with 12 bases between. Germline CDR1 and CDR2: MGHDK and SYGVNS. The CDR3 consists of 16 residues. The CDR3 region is CASSDPCRLSNQPQHF. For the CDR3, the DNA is TGTGCCAGCAGTGACCCCTGCCGGCTTAGCAATCAGCCCCAGCATTTT.

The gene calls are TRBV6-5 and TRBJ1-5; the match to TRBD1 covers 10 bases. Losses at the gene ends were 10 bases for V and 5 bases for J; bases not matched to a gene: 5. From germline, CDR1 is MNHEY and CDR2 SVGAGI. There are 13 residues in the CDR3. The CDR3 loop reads CATSGTGDQPQHF. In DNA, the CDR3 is TGTGCCACCTCCGGGACAGGGGATCAGCCCCAGCATTTT.

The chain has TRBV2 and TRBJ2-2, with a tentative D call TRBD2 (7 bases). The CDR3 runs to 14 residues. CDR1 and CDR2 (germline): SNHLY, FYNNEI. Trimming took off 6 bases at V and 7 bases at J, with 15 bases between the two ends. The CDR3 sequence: CASRVQGLNGELFF. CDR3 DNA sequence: TGTGCCAGCAGAGTACAGGGACTAAACGGGGAGCTGTTTTTT.

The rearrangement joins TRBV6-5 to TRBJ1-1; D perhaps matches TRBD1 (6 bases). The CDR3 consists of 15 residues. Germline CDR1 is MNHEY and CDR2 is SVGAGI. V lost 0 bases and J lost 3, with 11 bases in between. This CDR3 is CASSYSRSGDTEAFF. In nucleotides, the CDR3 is TGTGCCAGCAGTTACTCGAGATCAGGGGACACTGAAGCTTTCTTT.

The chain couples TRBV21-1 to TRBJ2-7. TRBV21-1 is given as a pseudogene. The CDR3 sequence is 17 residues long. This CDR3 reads CASSKEGGAGDCYEQYF. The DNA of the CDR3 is TGTGCCAGCAGCAAAGAGGGGGGTGCAGGAGACTGCTACGAGCAGTACTTC.

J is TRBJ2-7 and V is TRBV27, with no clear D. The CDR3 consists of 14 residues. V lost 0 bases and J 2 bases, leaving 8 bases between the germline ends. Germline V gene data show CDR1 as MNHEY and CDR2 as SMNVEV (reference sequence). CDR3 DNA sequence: TGTGCCAGCAGTTTATCGGTGCAGGCCTACGAGCAGTACTTC. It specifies CASSLSVQAYEQYF.

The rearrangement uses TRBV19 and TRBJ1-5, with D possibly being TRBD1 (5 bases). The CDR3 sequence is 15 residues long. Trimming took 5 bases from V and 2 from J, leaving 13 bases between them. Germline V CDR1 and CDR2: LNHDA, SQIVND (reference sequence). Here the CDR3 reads CASSGWGGGNQPQHF. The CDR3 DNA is TGTGCCAGTAGTGGTTGGGGGGGTGGCAATCAGCCCCAGCATTTT.

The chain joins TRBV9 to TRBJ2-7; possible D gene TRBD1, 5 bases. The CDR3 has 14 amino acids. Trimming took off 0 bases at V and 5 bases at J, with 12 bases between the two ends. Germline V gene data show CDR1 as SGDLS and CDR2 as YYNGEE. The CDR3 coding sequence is TGTGCCAGCAGCGTAGGCTCAGGGATAAACGAGCAGTACTTC. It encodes CASSVGSGINEQYF.

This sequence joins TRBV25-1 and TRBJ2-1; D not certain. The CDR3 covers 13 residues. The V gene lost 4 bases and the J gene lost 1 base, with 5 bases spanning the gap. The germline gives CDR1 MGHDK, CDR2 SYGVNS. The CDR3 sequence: CASSGSSYNEQFF. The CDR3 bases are TGTGCCAGCAGTGGGTCTTCCTACAATGAGCAGTTCTTC. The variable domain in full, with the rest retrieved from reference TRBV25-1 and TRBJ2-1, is EADIYQTPRYLVIGTGKKITLECSQTMGHDKMYWYQQDPGMELHLIHYSYGVNSTEKGDLSSESTVSRIRTEHFPLTLESARPSHTSQYLCASSGSSYNEQFFGPGTRLTVL.

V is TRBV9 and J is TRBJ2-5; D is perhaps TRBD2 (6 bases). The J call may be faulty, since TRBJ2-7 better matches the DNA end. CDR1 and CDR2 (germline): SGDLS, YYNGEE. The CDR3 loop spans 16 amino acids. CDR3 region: CASSPKRSLASYEQYF. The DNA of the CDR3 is TGTGCCAGCAGCCCCAAGCGTTCGCTAGCGTCCTACGAGCAGTACTTC.

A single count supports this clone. The CDR3 DNA reads TGCGCCAGCAGCCCGGACAGGGAGGCTGAGCAGTTCTTC. It codes for CASSPDREAEQFF. The chain carries TRBV4-1 and TRBJ2-1; 8 bases align to TRBD1. The CDR3 length is 13 residues. With V trimmed by 4 bases and J by 9 bases, 5 bases remained unmatched. Germline V lookup: CDR1 MGHRA, CDR2 YSYEKL.

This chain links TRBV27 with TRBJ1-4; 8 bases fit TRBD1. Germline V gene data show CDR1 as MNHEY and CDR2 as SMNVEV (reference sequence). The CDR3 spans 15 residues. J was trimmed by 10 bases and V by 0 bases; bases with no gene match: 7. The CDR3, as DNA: TGTGCCAGCAGTTTATCCGGGACAGGAGGAGGAAAACTGTTTTTT. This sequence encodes CASSLSGTGGGKLFF.

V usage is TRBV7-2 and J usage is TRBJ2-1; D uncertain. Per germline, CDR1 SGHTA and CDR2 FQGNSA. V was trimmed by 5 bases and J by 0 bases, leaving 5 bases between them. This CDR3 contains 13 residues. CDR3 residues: CASSPPSYNEQFF. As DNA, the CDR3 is TGTGCCAGCAGCCCCCCCTCCTACAATGAGCAGTTCTTC.

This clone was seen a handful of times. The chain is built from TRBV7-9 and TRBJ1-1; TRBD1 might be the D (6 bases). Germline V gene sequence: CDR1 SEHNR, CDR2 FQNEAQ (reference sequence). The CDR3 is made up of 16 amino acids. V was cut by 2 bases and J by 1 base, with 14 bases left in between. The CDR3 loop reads CASSLSVMDRNTEAFF. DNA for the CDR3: TGTGCCAGCAGCTTATCGGTTATGGACAGGAACACTGAAGCTTTCTTT.

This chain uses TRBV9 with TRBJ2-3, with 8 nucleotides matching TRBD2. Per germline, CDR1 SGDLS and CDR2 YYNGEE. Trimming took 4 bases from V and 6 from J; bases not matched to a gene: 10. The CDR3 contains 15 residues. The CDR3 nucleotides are TGTGCCAGCAGCCTTAGCGGGAATCTTTTGGATACGCAGTATTTT. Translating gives CASSLSGNLLDTQYF.

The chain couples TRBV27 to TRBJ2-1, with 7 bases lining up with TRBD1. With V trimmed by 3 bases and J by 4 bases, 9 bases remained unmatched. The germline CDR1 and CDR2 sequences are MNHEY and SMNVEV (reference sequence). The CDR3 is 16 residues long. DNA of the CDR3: TGTGCCAGCAGTTTCACAGGGGCGAACGGGTACAATGAGCAGTTCTTC. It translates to CASSFTGANGYNEQFF.

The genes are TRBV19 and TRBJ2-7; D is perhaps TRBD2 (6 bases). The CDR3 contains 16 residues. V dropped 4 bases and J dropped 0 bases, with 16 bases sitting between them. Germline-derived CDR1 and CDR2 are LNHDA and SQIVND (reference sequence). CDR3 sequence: CASSTGGTEDSYEQYF. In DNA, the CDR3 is TGTGCCAGTAGTACAGGCGGGACGGAGGACTCCTACGAGCAGTACTTC.

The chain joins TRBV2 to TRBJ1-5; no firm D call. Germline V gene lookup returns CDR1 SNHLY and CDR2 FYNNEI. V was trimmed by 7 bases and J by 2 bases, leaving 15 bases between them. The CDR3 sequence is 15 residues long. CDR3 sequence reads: CASTLLPFGNQPQHF. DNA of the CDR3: TGTGCCAGCACATTGTTGCCCTTCGGCAATCAGCCCCAGCATTTT. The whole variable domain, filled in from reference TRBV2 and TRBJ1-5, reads EPEVTQTPSHQVTQMGQEVILRCVPISNHLYFYWYRQILGQKVEFLVSFYNNEISEKSEIFDDQFSVERPDGSNFTLKIRSTKLEDSAMYFCASTLLPFGNQPQHFGDGTRLSIL.

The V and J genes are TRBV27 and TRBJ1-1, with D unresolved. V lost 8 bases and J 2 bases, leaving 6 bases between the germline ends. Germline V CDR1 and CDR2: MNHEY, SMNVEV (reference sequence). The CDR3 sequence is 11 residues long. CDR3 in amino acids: CASGLNTEAFF. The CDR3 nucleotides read TGTGCCAGCGGGCTTAACACTGAAGCTTTCTTT.

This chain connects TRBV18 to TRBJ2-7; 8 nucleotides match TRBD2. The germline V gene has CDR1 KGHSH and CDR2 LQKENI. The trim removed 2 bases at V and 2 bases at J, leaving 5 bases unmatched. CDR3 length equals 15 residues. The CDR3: CASSPVAGGTYEQYF. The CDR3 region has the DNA TGTGCCAGCTCACCAGTGGCGGGGGGTACCTACGAGCAGTACTTC.

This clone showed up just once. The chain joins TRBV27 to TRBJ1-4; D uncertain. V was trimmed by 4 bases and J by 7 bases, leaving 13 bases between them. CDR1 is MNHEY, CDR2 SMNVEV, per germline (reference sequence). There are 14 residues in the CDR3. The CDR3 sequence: CASSSSLAGEKLFF. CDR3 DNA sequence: TGTGCCAGCAGTTCATCATTAGCTGGTGAAAAACTGTTTTTT.

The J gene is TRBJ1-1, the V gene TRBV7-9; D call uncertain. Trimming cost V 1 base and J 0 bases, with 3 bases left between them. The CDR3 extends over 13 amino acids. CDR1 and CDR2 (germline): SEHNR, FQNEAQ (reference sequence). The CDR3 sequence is CASSLVVNTEAFF. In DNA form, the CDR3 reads TGTGCCAGCAGCTTAGTCGTGAACACTGAAGCTTTCTTT.